The 11 T cell receptor beta chains in this list originate from one sample, sequenced in a study of early T cells in non-severe SARS-CoV-2 infection. MiXCR was run by TCRdb on the 5' RACE reads, yielding one entry per CDR3 protein. In the table there are over 25,000 distinct CDR3 sequences, 5% to 7% of which are singletons. Material for sequencing was whole blood. The receptors derive from an adult who was a healthcare worker with PCR-confirmed SARS-CoV-2 infection or an uninfected control (not recorded which).

As to this clonotype: Possible read error: a much larger clone is one base away. V usage is TRBV30 and J usage is TRBJ2-3, with no clear D. The CDR3 totals 14 residues. CDR1 GTSNPN and CDR2 SVGIG come from the germline V gene (reference sequence). The V and J ends lost 2 bases and 1 base respectively, with 10 bases between them. CDR3 protein: CAWSLVGGTDTQYF. The CDR3 nucleotides are TGTGCCTGGAGTTTGGTGGGCGGCACAGATACGCAGTATTTT.

The CDR3 loop reads CASSFPGTVPYEQYF. The CDR3 DNA reads TGTGCCAGCAGCTTCCCCGGGACAGTCCCCTACGAGCAGTACTTC. The chain combines TRBV5-5 with TRBJ2-7, with 7 positions matching TRBD1. Germline V gives CDR1 SGHKS, CDR2 YYEKEE (reference sequence). The ends lost 2 bases at V and 2 bases at J; junction bases unmatched: 7. The CDR3 length is 15 residues.

In its sample, this clonotype was seen a few times. The chain carries TRBV5-1 and TRBJ1-6, with D possibly TRBD1 on 6 matching bases. CDR3 size: 16 residues. The germline V gene encodes CDR1 SGHRS and CDR2 YFSETQ. The V end was cut by 2 bases, the J end by 5 bases, with 14 bases between. As DNA, the CDR3 is TGCGCCAGCAGCTTCGGGGCGGACAGCGATAATTCACCCCTCCACTTT. This translates into CASSFGADSDNSPLHF.

This clonotype has only a few counts. This chain connects TRBV20-1 to TRBJ1-1; maybe TRBD1 (5 bases). The CDR3 is 13 amino acids. Germline values: CDR1 DFQATT, CDR2 SNEGSKA (reference sequence). V was trimmed by 6 bases and J by 1 base, leaving 12 bases between them. The CDR3 DNA reads TGCAGTGCCGGAGGAGGGGCGAACACTGAAGCTTTCTTT. This sequence encodes CSAGGGANTEAFF.

This clonotype was observed a few times. The chain carries TRBV12-3 or TRBV12-4 and TRBJ2-1; D may be TRBD1 (7 bases). This CDR3 spans 15 amino acids. V lost 7 bases and J 7 bases, leaving 20 bases between the germline ends. CDR3 residues: CASIAGGQTLNEQFF. The CDR3 DNA reads TGTGCCAGCATCGCCGGGGGACAGACCTTGAATGAGCAGTTCTTC.

This clonotype has a count of ten or more. The chain joins TRBV9 to TRBJ2-7, with D unresolved. The CDR3 has 14 residues. From germline, CDR1 is SGDLS and CDR2 YYNGEE. Deletions cut 3 bases from V and 4 bases from J, with 14 bases between. The chain's CDR3 is CASSAEVSSYEQYF. CDR3 bases: TGTGCCAGCAGCGCCGAAGTTAGTTCATACGAGCAGTACTTC. Drawing the rest from reference TRBV9 and TRBJ2-7, the complete variable domain is DSGVTQTPKHLITATGQRVTLRCSPRSGDLSVYWYQQSLDQGLQFLIQYYNGEERAKGNILERFSAQQFPDLHSELNLSSLELGDSALYFCASSAEVSSYEQYFGPGTRLTVT.

This clonotype showed up many times. This chain links TRBV9 with TRBJ1-6; TRBD1 is a possible D gene (6 bases). Trimming pared 0 bases from V and 2 bases from J, leaving 12 bases between. The CDR3 spans 17 residues. Germline V CDR1 and CDR2: SGDLS, YYNGEE. CDR3 residues: CASSVEPGAAYNSPLHF. CDR3 nucleotides: TGTGCCAGCAGCGTAGAGCCGGGGGCGGCCTATAATTCACCCCTCCACTTT.

This clonotype was counted at least ten times. The V and J genes are TRBV6-6 and TRBJ2-1; 7 bases match TRBD2. Germline V gene sequence: CDR1 MNHNY, CDR2 SVGAGI (reference sequence). The CDR3 length is 13 residues. Germline trimming cut 7 bases from V and 5 bases from J; bases unmatched to any gene: 5. CDR3 DNA sequence: TGTGCCAGCACCTCACTAGCGAACAATGAGCAGTTCTTC. This translates into CASTSLANNEQFF.

This clonotype has a count of ten or more. The J gene is TRBJ1-2, the V gene TRBV5-4; 12 bases agree with TRBD1. Per the germline V gene, CDR1 is SGHNT and CDR2 is YYREEE (reference sequence). With 3 bases clipped from V and 5 bases from J, the junction kept 2 bases outside the gene matches. This CDR3 has 14 residues. CDR3 bases: TGTGCCAGCAGCTGGGGACAGGGGGCTTATGGCTACACCTTC. This translates into CASSWGQGAYGYTF.

The sample holds a few counts of this clonotype. The chain combines TRBV12-3 or TRBV12-4 with TRBJ2-3; D call uncertain. The CDR3 is 17 residues long. Trimming pared 4 bases from V and 0 bases from J, leaving 17 bases between. The CDR3 is CASSSGAFLYSTDTQYF. CDR3 in DNA: TGTGCCAGCAGTTCGGGCGCCTTCCTCTATAGCACAGATACGCAGTATTTT.

Sample share makes this clonotype medium-sized (0.01 to 0.1%). This chain joins TRBV20-1 and TRBJ1-2; 7 bases are a match to TRBD1. This CDR3 is built from 13 residues. Germline trimming cut 3 bases from V and 6 bases from J; bases unmatched to any gene: 7. Germline V gives CDR1 DFQATT, CDR2 SNEGSKA (reference sequence). CDR3 coding DNA: TGCAGTGCTAGCGCTCCTGGACAGGATGGCTACACCTTC. Protein: CSASAPGQDGYTF.